The 21 T cell receptor beta chains in this list originate from one sample, sequenced in a study. TCRdb used MiXCR to reprocess the RT-PCR reads, holding one entry per CDR3 protein. The sample carries 650,000 to 800,000 distinct CDR3 sequences, 11% to 15% recorded once. The specimen sequenced was memory CD4+ T cells from blood. Receptors originate from a female donor in good health, serving as a healthy control.

This clonotype was counted between two and nine times. The gene calls are TRBV10-3 and TRBJ2-1; the match to TRBD2 covers 14 bases. This CDR3 comprises 16 residues. The V gene's germline CDR1 is ENHRY and CDR2 SYGVKD. V gave up 6 bases and J gave up 9 bases; unmatched junction bases: 10. The CDR3 loop is CAISAGTSGRSSEQFF. The CDR3 DNA reads as TGTGCCATCAGCGCTGGGACTAGCGGGAGAAGTAGTGAGCAGTTCTTC.

The chain employs TRBV6-1 and TRBJ1-1; no clear D. The CDR3 sequence is 13 residues long. Deletions cut 8 bases from V and 6 bases from J, with 16 bases between. Germline V CDR1 and CDR2: MNHNS, SASEGT. The CDR3 DNA is TGTGCCAGCTTATTTACGGGGAGGTCTGAAGCTTTCTTT. Translating it yields CASLFTGRSEAFF.

There are many counts of this clonotype. This chain connects TRBV7-2 to TRBJ1-2; D may be TRBD1 (5 bases). The CDR3 has 14 amino acids. Germline lookup yields CDR1 SGHTA and CDR2 FQGNSA. V was shortened by 4 bases and J by 2 bases, with 11 bases between the two germline ends. The CDR3 protein is CASSSQTANYGYTF. CDR3 nucleotide sequence: TGTGCCAGCAGCTCACAGACAGCAAACTATGGCTACACCTTC. The full variable domain, in which reference TRBV7-2 and TRBJ1-2 provide the parts outside the CDR3, is GAGVSQSPSNKVTEKGKDVELRCDPISGHTALYWYRQSLGQGLEFLIYFQGNSAPDKSGLPSDRFSAERTGGSVSTLTIQRTQQEDSAVYLCASSSQTANYGYTFGSGTRLTVV.

This clonotype was seen many times. The rearrangement links TRBV10-3 to TRBJ1-2, with D unresolved. Germline V gene lookup returns CDR1 ENHRY and CDR2 SYGVKD. This CDR3 has 14 amino acids. V lost 0 bases to trimming and J lost 2 bases, with 7 bases between them. CDR3 in amino acids: CAISESSGNYGYTF. CDR3 DNA sequence: TGTGCCATCAGTGAGTCTAGCGGGAACTATGGCTACACCTTC.

The chain combines TRBV4-3 with TRBJ2-4, with TRBD1 matching over 8 bases. The CDR3 has 14 amino acids. Germline-derived CDR1 and CDR2 are LGHNA and YSLEER. The J segment lost 5 bases and the V segment lost 8 bases, leaving 8 bases of the junction unmatched. DNA for the CDR3: TGCGCCAGCGGGACCACAGGGGGTGAAAACATTCAGTACTTC. This encodes CASGTTGGENIQYF.

This clonotype has only a few counts. The rearrangement uses TRBV18 and TRBJ2-1; 15 positions match TRBD2. Germline V gene data show CDR1 as KGHSH and CDR2 as LQKENI. This CDR3 is built from 17 residues. Trimming removed 0 bases from V and 7 bases from J; junction bases left unmatched: 4. In nucleotides, the CDR3 is TGTGCCAGCTCACCACCTTTGGGGACTAGCGGGAGGAATGAGCAGTTCTTC. This translates into CASSPPLGTSGRNEQFF.

This clonotype was picked up a small number of times. The chain employs TRBV20-1 and TRBJ1-1, with a possible D match to TRBD1 (6 bases). Looked up from germline, CDR1 is DFQATT and CDR2 is SNEGSKA (reference sequence). This CDR3 region has 14 residues. Trimming took off 4 bases at V and 0 bases at J, with 12 bases between the two ends. CDR3 sequence (DNA): TGCAGTGCTAAAACAGGGATTATGAACACTGAAGCTTTCTTT. Translated, it gives CSAKTGIMNTEAFF.

In its sample, this clonotype was seen a few times. The gene calls are TRBV7-2 and TRBJ1-2; D remains ambiguous. Germline loops: CDR1 SGHTA, CDR2 FQGNSA. The V gene lost 8 bases and the J gene lost 5 bases, with 15 bases spanning the gap. The CDR3 is 13 amino acids. CDR3 in DNA: TGTGCCAGCCGTGGGTCCCTACTTTATGGCTACACCTTC. It codes for CASRGSLLYGYTF.

The V and J genes are TRBV7-8 and TRBJ1-1; a possible D gene is TRBD1 (5 bases). Between the trimmed V and J ends, which lost 1 base and 6 bases, there was a span of 18 bases. Germline lookup yields CDR1 SGHVS and CDR2 FQNEAQ. The CDR3 has 16 residues. The CDR3 DNA is TGTGCCAGCAGCTTAGGAGCGGGGCAGGGCTCTCCTGAAGCTTTCTTT. Residues: CASSLGAGQGSPEAFF.

The V and J genes are TRBV7-8 and TRBJ2-3, with D tentatively TRBD2 (5 bases). V lost 5 bases to trimming and J lost 0 bases, with 12 bases between them. Germline loops: CDR1 SGHVS, CDR2 FQNEAQ. CDR3 length: 15 amino acids. The CDR3 DNA sequence: TGTGCCAGCAGCCATCCTAGCTCGAGCACAGATACGCAGTATTTT. Amino acid sequence: CASSHPSSSTDTQYF.

The chain carries TRBV27 and TRBJ1-2; 9 bases line up with TRBD1. CDR1 and CDR2 (germline): MNHEY, SMNVEV (reference sequence). The CDR3 totals 15 residues. After removal of 5 bases from V and 6 bases from J, the junction contained 10 bases not matched to a gene. The CDR3 DNA sequence: TGTGCCAGCAGTACCCTCATGCGACAGGGGGATGGCTACACCTTC. Encoded protein: CASSTLMRQGDGYTF.

In this sample, this clonotype turned up a few times. This rearrangement joins TRBV4-2 to TRBJ2-6, with D possibly being TRBD2 (5 bases). The germline V gene has CDR1 LGHNA and CDR2 YNFKEQ. The CDR3 extends over 15 amino acids. Trimming removed 1 base at V and 4 bases at J, with 8 bases between. Here the CDR3 DNA reads TGTGCCAGCAGCCAAGCCGGGGTCGGGGCCAACGTCCTGACTTTC. This sequence encodes CASSQAGVGANVLTF.

This chain uses TRBV5-1 with TRBJ1-1; the D gene is possibly TRBD1 (6 bases). This CDR3 comprises 13 residues. Germline CDR1 reads SGHRS; CDR2 reads YFSETQ. Trimming left V 4 bases short and J 3 bases short, with 10 bases between. The DNA of the CDR3 is TGCGCCAGCAGCGGGGGCTATGACACTGAAGCTTTCTTT. Translated, it gives CASSGGYDTEAFF.

This clonotype occurred many times. The chain combines TRBV29-1 with TRBJ1-1; D possibly corresponds to TRBD1 (6 bases). Germline V gene sequence: CDR1 SQVTM, CDR2 ANQGSEA. With 3 bases removed from V and 0 bases from J, the gap between germline ends came to 8 bases. The CDR3 extends over 13 amino acids. CDR3 protein: CSVEAGVNTEAFF. In DNA form, the CDR3 reads TGCAGCGTTGAGGCAGGGGTGAACACTGAAGCTTTCTTT.

The chain carries TRBV7-9 and TRBJ2-3, with TRBD2 matching over 9 bases. Germline trimming cut 11 bases from V and 2 bases from J; bases unmatched to any gene: 5. This CDR3 contains 13 residues. Germline V CDR1 and CDR2: SEHNR, FQNEAQ (reference sequence). CDR3 nucleotide sequence: TGTGCCGCGACTAGCGGACCCACAGATACGCAGTATTTT. Protein sequence: CAATSGPTDTQYF.

The CDR3 protein is CASSLALESTEAFF. The CDR3 DNA reads TGTGCCAGCAGCTTGGCTTTGGAGAGCACTGAAGCTTTCTTT. V usage is TRBV5-5 and J usage is TRBJ1-1; D is undetermined. CDR1 is SGHKS and CDR2 is YYEKEE in the germline V gene (reference sequence). V lost 0 bases and J 4 bases, leaving 10 bases between the germline ends. CDR3 length equals 14 residues. The variable domain in full, completed from reference TRBV5-5 and TRBJ1-1, reads DAGVTQSPTHLIKTRGQQVTLRCSPISGHKSVSWYQQVLGQGPQFIFQYYEKEERGRGNFPDRFSARQFPNYSSELNVNALLLGDSALYLCASSLALESTEAFFGQGTRLTVV.

The rearrangement links TRBV5-6 to TRBJ2-2; TRBD1 aligns across 8 bases. V lost 0 bases to trimming and J lost 9 bases; unmatched junction nucleotides: 4. This CDR3 has 14 amino acids. Germline CDR1 reads SGHDT; CDR2 reads YYEEEE. The CDR3 protein is CASSLGQGSWELFF. The CDR3 region has the DNA TGTGCCAGCAGCTTGGGACAGGGGAGCTGGGAGCTGTTTTTT.

In this sample, this clonotype turned up many times. V is TRBV12-5 and J is TRBJ1-2, with 7 bases matching TRBD1. After removal of 4 bases from V and 1 base from J, the junction contained 9 bases not matched to a gene. This CDR3 is 16 amino acids long. Germline CDR1 and CDR2: LGHNT and FRNRAP. CDR3: CASGSDREPDNYGYTF. In DNA, the CDR3 is TGTGCTAGTGGTTCCGACAGGGAACCCGATAACTATGGCTACACCTTC. The full variable domain, its missing parts supplied by reference TRBV12-5 and TRBJ1-2, is DARVTQTPRHKVTEMGQEVTMRCQPILGHNTVFWYRQTMMQGLELLAYFRNRAPLDDSGMPKDRFSAEMPDATLATLKIQPSEPRDSAVYFCASGSDREPDNYGYTFGSGTRLTVV.

This clonotype was counted many times. This sequence joins TRBV29-1 and TRBJ1-2; D may be TRBD1 (6 bases). CDR3 length equals 13 residues. V lost 6 bases and J 8 bases, leaving 19 bases between the germline ends. Germline V gene lookup returns CDR1 SQVTM and CDR2 ANQGSEA. The CDR3 DNA reads as TGCAGCGTGGAGGACAGTCTCGGGATAGGCTACACCTTC. This gives the protein CSVEDSLGIGYTF.

This clonotype was seen a handful of times. DNA of the CDR3: TGCGCCAGCAGCTTGGCCGGCGATATGACCCAGTACTTC. This sequence encodes CASSLAGDMTQYF. The chain is built from TRBV5-1 and TRBJ2-5; the D is unclear. The V and J ends lost 0 bases and 7 bases respectively, with 10 bases between them. There are 13 residues in the CDR3. Germline CDR1 reads SGHRS; CDR2 reads YFSETQ.

The chain is built from TRBV5-1 and TRBJ1-4, with 7 nucleotides matching TRBD1. This CDR3 has 16 residues. V gave up 3 bases and J gave up 3 bases; unmatched junction bases: 8. Germline-derived CDR1 and CDR2 are SGHRS and YFSETQ. The CDR3 DNA sequence: TGCGCCAGCAGCTCCGATGGACAGGTCGCTAATGAAAAACTGTTTTTT. This codes for CASSSDGQVANEKLFF.